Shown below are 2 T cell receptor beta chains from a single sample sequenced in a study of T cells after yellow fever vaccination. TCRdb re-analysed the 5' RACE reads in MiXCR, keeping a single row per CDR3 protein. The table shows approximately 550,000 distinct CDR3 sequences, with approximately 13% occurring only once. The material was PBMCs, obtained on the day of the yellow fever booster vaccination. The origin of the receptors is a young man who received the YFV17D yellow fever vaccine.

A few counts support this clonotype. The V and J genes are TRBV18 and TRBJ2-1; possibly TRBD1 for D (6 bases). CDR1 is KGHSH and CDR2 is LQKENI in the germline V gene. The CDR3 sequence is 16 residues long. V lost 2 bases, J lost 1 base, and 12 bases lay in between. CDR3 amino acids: CASSPFGGGSYNEQFF. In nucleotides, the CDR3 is TGTGCCAGCTCACCATTTGGGGGCGGATCCTACAATGAGCAGTTCTTC.

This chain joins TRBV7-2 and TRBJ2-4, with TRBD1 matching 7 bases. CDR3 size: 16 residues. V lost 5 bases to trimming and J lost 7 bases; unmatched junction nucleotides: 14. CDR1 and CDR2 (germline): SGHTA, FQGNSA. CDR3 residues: CASSPQYRGQGNIQYF. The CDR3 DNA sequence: TGTGCCAGCAGCCCACAATACAGGGGCCAAGGCAACATTCAGTACTTC.